The T cell receptor (beta chain) under discussion was sequenced for a study of cytomegalovirus exposure and HLA in healthy donors. TCRdb's table, derived via immunoSEQ multiplex PCR, lists solely in-frame clones and lacks some. The sample yields some 340,000 clones, about nine tenths seen once. V shed 5 bases and J shed 5 bases, with 16 bases lying between them. The CDR3 spans 15 residues. CDR1 ENHRY and CDR2 SYGVKD come from the germline V gene. With regard to this clone: Its antigen is undetermined.

The study's findings and limits: The authors listed some 160 TCR beta chains as cytomegalovirus-associated. For cytomegalovirus status, the classifier reportedly gave diagnoses with high specificity and sensitivity.

The source is a woman in her 30s in good health and CMV-seropositive. The chain employs TRBV10-3 and TRBJ2-1; no clear D. Sequencing was carried out using PBMCs. In nucleotides, the CDR3 is TGTGCCATCAGTAGCGAGGAGAAGGTGGACAATGAGCAGTTCTTC. Protein sequence: CAISSEEKVDNEQFF.